Shown below are 5 T cell receptor beta chains from a single sample sequenced in a study of shared clonotypes between healthy human individuals. Generated by immunoSEQ multiplex PCR, the TCRdb table keeps only in-frame clones and is missing some. The table records over 2 million clones, approximately 95% of them present only once. The material sequenced was naive CD4+ T cells sorted from blood. Noted subset: CD45RA+ positively selected. The receptors here all came from a young man in good health.

J is TRBJ2-3 and V is TRBV27; D perhaps matches TRBD1 (6 bases). Trimming cost V 6 bases and J 4 bases, with 17 bases left between them. Germline loops: CDR1 MNHEY, CDR2 SMNVEV (reference sequence). The CDR3 is made up of 15 amino acids. As DNA, the CDR3 is TGTGCCAGCAGGTCTACAGGGCTGGGGTCAGATACGCAGTATTTT. It translates to CASRSTGLGSDTQYF.

The rearrangement joins TRBV28 to TRBJ2-3, with a possible D match to TRBD1 (5 bases). V lost 6 bases, J lost 0 bases, and 10 bases lay in between. This CDR3 has 14 residues. Germline CDR1 MDHEN, CDR2 SYDVKM. The CDR3 coding sequence is TGTGCCAGCAGCAAACGACAGAGCACAGATACGCAGTATTTT. It is translated as CASSKRQSTDTQYF.

This clone was detected only a few times. The genes are TRBV6-5 and TRBJ1-1, with 7 bases that match TRBD1. J gave up 11 bases and V 1 base, and 7 bases lay outside the gene matches. CDR3 size: 13 residues. Germline V gene sequence: CDR1 MNHEY, CDR2 SVGAGI. CDR3 in amino acids: CASSYWNRGEAFF. CDR3 DNA sequence: TGTGCCAGCAGTTACTGGAACAGGGGTGAGGCTTTCTTT.

Note on this clone: This specimen includes other DNA sequences encoding the same CDR3. This chain connects TRBV5-1 to TRBJ2-1; D might be TRBD1 or TRBD2, each matching 5 bases. CDR3 length equals 16 residues. Germline V gene lookup returns CDR1 SGHRS and CDR2 YFSETQ. Trimming removed 0 bases from V and 0 bases from J, with 10 bases in between. CDR3 loop: CASSLGGASSYNEQFF. The CDR3 DNA sequence: TGCGCCAGCAGCTTGGGAGGGGCTAGCTCCTACAATGAGCAGTTCTTC.

The chain couples TRBV5-1 to TRBJ1-2; perhaps TRBD1 as D (5 bases). Trimming took off 6 bases at V and 2 bases at J, with 14 bases between the two ends. Germline CDR1 SGHRS, CDR2 YFSETQ. The CDR3 spans 14 residues. The CDR3 protein is CASTIGTENYGYTF. The CDR3 DNA reads TGCGCCAGCACAATTGGGACGGAAAACTATGGCTACACCTTC.